These 21 T cell receptor beta chains share one sample of origin, sequenced in a study of human T cells and chemical hapten exposure (dated by TCRdb to 2020 to 2023). The sample's time point label is to be understood as: patch test 1, 2 weeks after DPC sensitization. According to the study, the label for this sample's treatment or condition signals: therapeutic diphenylcyclopropenone sensitization with weekly scalp DPC. Library preparation used RACE. Sequencing took place on a NextSeq 500. TCRdb handled the public reads itself, with Q25 trimming in fastp and clone calling in MiXCR, and kept productive beta chains. CDR3 protein duplicates are merged, each entry listing the most common genes and DNA. This sample is represented by roughly 360,000 distinct CDR3 sequences; approximately 5.1% of them were singletons. The top ten clonotypes cover under 2.5% of the sample. The sequencing used whole blood, collected in connection with sensitization to the hapten diphenylcyclopropenone (DPC). These TCRs come from a woman aged 45-65 years with alopecia areata. Some clones in this sample may be carry-over from other donors' samples.

The rearrangement links TRBV20-1 to TRBJ2-1; 14 bases align to TRBD2. The CDR3 length is 17 residues. The V segment lost 0 bases and the J segment 3 bases; nucleotides outside the gene matches: 4. Germline values: CDR1 DFQATT, CDR2 SNEGSKA (reference sequence). This CDR3 is CSARDVGTSGSYNEQFF. The CDR3 region has the DNA TGCAGTGCTAGAGATGTTGGGACTAGCGGGAGCTACAATGAGCAGTTCTTC.

This clonotype was recorded many times. V gene TRBV6-6 combines with J gene TRBJ2-3; D is unclear. From germline, CDR1 is MNHNY and CDR2 SVGAGI (reference sequence). Trimming stripped 0 bases from V and 1 base from J, with 5 bases between. The CDR3 runs 14 residues. DNA for the CDR3: TGTGCCAGCAGTTACTCGGTTCGCACAGATACGCAGTATTTT. Amino acids: CASSYSVRTDTQYF.

The chain carries TRBV3-1 and TRBJ2-1; D remains unclear. Germline lookup yields CDR1 LGHDT and CDR2 YNNKEL (reference sequence). V lost 1 base and J lost 4, with 8 bases in between. The CDR3 contains 14 residues. The CDR3 DNA reads TGTGCCAGCAGCCAAGTCGGCCGGTACAATGAGCAGTTCTTC. Residues: CASSQVGRYNEQFF.

This clonotype was observed at least ten times. The chain links TRBV28 to TRBJ2-1, with D perhaps matching TRBD1 (5 bases). Trimming left V 11 bases short and J 0 bases short, with 11 bases between. This CDR3 spans 13 amino acids. CDR1 and CDR2 from the germline V gene are MDHEN and SYDVKM. CDR3 bases: TGTGCCGTCGGACAATTCTCCTACAATGAGCAGTTCTTC. This gives the protein CAVGQFSYNEQFF.

This CDR3 is CASSLREAFF. The CDR3 DNA follows: TGTGCCAGCAGCTTACGTGAAGCTTTCTTT. The V and J genes are TRBV13 and TRBJ1-1; D not resolved. The germline V gene encodes CDR1 PRHDT and CDR2 FYEKMQ (reference sequence). The length of the CDR3 is 10 residues. V was cut by 2 bases and J by 7 bases, with 2 bases left in between.

This clonotype was picked up many times. The rearrangement uses TRBV25-1 and TRBJ1-6, with TRBD1 matching over 9 bases. Germline CDR1 is MGHDK and CDR2 is SYGVNS. V dropped 0 bases and J dropped 9; count of bases not matched to a gene: 3. The CDR3 has 15 residues. This CDR3 is CASSEYRDRASPLHF. DNA for the CDR3: TGTGCCAGCAGTGAATATCGGGACAGGGCTTCACCCCTCCACTTT.

The rearrangement links TRBV3-1 to TRBJ2-1; the D gene is possibly TRBD1 (6 bases). The CDR3 is 16 amino acids. CDR1 and CDR2 (germline): LGHDT, YNNKEL (reference sequence). V was clipped by 1 base and J by 0 bases, with 10 bases between them. CDR3 DNA: TGTGCCAGCAGCCAAGGAGGACAGAGCTCCTACAATGAGCAGTTCTTC. This encodes CASSQGGQSSYNEQFF.

This clonotype was counted at least ten times. The chain uses TRBV11-2 and TRBJ1-6; D is unclear. Germline V gives CDR1 SGHAT, CDR2 FQNNGV. CDR3 length: 14 amino acids. The V end lost 1 base, the J end lost 7 bases, and 8 bases lay between the germline ends. The CDR3 DNA is TGTGCCAGCAGCTTAGGAGGGATGAATTCACCCCTCCACTTT. It yields the protein CASSLGGMNSPLHF.

The sample holds many counts of this clonotype. V gene TRBV5-1 combines with J gene TRBJ2-3; tentatively, D is TRBD1 (5 bases). This CDR3 comprises 14 residues. Germline V gives CDR1 SGHRS, CDR2 YFSETQ. The V end was cut by 3 bases, the J end by 2 bases, with 10 bases between. The CDR3 DNA reads as TGCGCCAGCAGCTCGCAGGGCAACACAGATACGCAGTATTTT. It codes for CASSSQGNTDTQYF.

This sequence joins TRBV10-3 and TRBJ1-6; D uncertain. Germline CDR1 is ENHRY and CDR2 is SYGVKD. CDR3 length equals 12 residues. V lost 6 bases, J lost 8 bases, and 8 bases lay in between. Here the CDR3 reads CAISGRDSPLHF. The CDR3 nucleotides are TGTGCCATCAGCGGACGGGATTCACCCCTCCACTTT.

The table lists this clonotype with a few counts. The rearrangement joins TRBV12-3 or TRBV12-4 to TRBJ2-3; D is ambiguous. V gave up 2 bases and J gave up 1 base, with 7 bases separating them. This CDR3 is built from 14 residues. CDR3 region: CASSLIPRTDTQYF. The CDR3, as DNA: TGTGCCAGCAGTTTAATACCCCGCACAGATACGCAGTATTTT.

This clonotype has more than one count but fewer than ten. The rearrangement links TRBV7-2 to TRBJ2-7, with TRBD2 matching over 7 bases. Germline-derived CDR1 and CDR2 are SGHTA and FQGNSA. The CDR3 length is 15 residues. The trim removed 5 bases at V and 2 bases at J, leaving 9 bases unmatched. The CDR3: CASSPRSSGTYEQYF. CDR3 DNA sequence: TGTGCCAGCAGCCCCCGCTCTAGCGGAACCTACGAGCAGTACTTC.

This chain connects TRBV2 to TRBJ2-7; D unresolved. Germline V CDR1 and CDR2: SNHLY, FYNNEI. V dropped 2 bases and J dropped 0 bases, with 11 bases sitting between them. This CDR3 region has 15 residues. The CDR3 loop reads CASSEPDNISYEQYF. Written as DNA, the CDR3 is TGTGCCAGCAGTGAACCCGACAACATCTCCTACGAGCAGTACTTC.

This clonotype occurred a few times. The chain joins TRBV28 to TRBJ1-1; D gene uncertain. Trimming pared 6 bases from V and 7 bases from J, leaving 6 bases between. Germline loops: CDR1 MDHEN, CDR2 SYDVKM. The CDR3 runs 10 residues. The CDR3 is CASSSYEAFF. As DNA, the CDR3 is TGTGCCAGCAGCTCGTATGAAGCTTTCTTT.

The rearrangement links TRBV9 to TRBJ1-6; D remains ambiguous. This CDR3 region has 16 residues. Germline CDR1 SGDLS, CDR2 YYNGEE. Trimming took 1 base from V and 6 from J, leaving 14 bases between them. The CDR3 DNA sequence: TGTGCCAGCAGCGTATCGGGCCAGCCATTTAATTCACCCCTCCACTTT. Translating gives CASSVSGQPFNSPLHF.

The table lists this clonotype with many counts. As DNA, the CDR3 is TGTGCCAGCAGCCCACGCCCGGGGAGCGGGAGTTCCTACGAGCAGTACTTC. Residues: CASSPRPGSGSSYEQYF. The J gene is TRBJ2-7, the V gene TRBV13, with TRBD2 matching 8 bases. This CDR3 region has 17 residues. Per the germline V gene, CDR1 is PRHDT and CDR2 is FYEKMQ (reference sequence). V trimming: 5 bases; J trimming: 1 base; junction bases outside the gene matches: 13.

This clonotype was picked up many times. The genes are TRBV30 and TRBJ1-5; D gene unclear. This CDR3 has 13 residues. The V end lost 4 bases, the J end lost 1 base, and 8 bases lay between the germline ends. Germline-derived CDR1 and CDR2 are GTSNPN and SVGIG (reference sequence). For the CDR3, the DNA is TGTGCCTGGAATGCGGACAGCAATCAGCCCCAGCATTTT. Translated, it gives CAWNADSNQPQHF.

This clonotype was seen repeatedly, ten times or more. The rearrangement joins TRBV5-1 to TRBJ2-1; 7 bases are a match to TRBD2. The CDR3 extends over 15 amino acids. Trimming took 2 bases from V and 1 from J; bases not matched to a gene: 3. The V gene's germline CDR1 is SGHRS and CDR2 YFSETQ. The DNA of the CDR3 is TGCGCCAGCAGCTTCGCAGCGGGGTCCTACAATGAGCAGTTCTTC. Protein product: CASSFAAGSYNEQFF.

The chain is built from TRBV12-3 or TRBV12-4 and TRBJ1-2; D is uncertain. The CDR3 length is 13 residues. V was clipped by 5 bases and J by 8 bases, with 15 bases between them. The CDR3 loop is CASSREVNWGYTF. CDR3 bases: TGTGCCAGCAGTAGAGAAGTAAACTGGGGCTACACCTTC.

This clonotype was counted ten times or more. The V gene is TRBV5-6, the J gene TRBJ2-7; 11 nucleotides line up with TRBD1. After removal of 4 bases from V and 2 bases from J, the junction contained 5 bases not matched to a gene. CDR1 SGHDT and CDR2 YYEEEE come from the germline V gene. CDR3 size: 15 residues. CDR3 DNA: TGTGCCAGCAGCCCCGGGACAGGGGGTGCCTACGAGCAGTACTTC. Translating gives CASSPGTGGAYEQYF.

There are many counts of this clonotype. The chain couples TRBV7-9 to TRBJ2-7, with D hard to call. Germline V CDR1 and CDR2: SEHNR, FQNEAQ (reference sequence). This CDR3 comprises 16 residues. Trimming removed 4 bases from V and 1 base from J, with 17 bases in between. Here the CDR3 DNA reads TGTGCCAGCAGCTCATTCGGTGACCTCTATTCCTACGAGCAGTACTTC. Its translation: CASSSFGDLYSYEQYF.